This T cell receptor beta chain was observed in a study of T cell repertoires in cytomegalovirus infection (dated by TCRdb to the late 2010s). A note on the overall study: The peptide stimulations were aimed at well-studied HLA-B-restricted epitopes as well as recently identified HLA-C-restricted CMV epitopes, whose presentation resists viral immunomodulation. Donor HLA type was relevant to the analysis, as public TCR beta signatures indicated carriage of CMV infection together with the matching HLA type.

This clonotype was seen repeatedly, ten times or more. Its binding antigen is unknown. There are no base qualities to consult, and no much larger clone falls within one base. Taken with the paper, the label for treatment or condition translates to: in vitro stimulation with specific CMV peptide epitopes to enrich CMV-specific T cells. Sequenced using an Illumina HiSeq 1500. TCRdb's own reprocessing of the public reads used fastp at Q25 and MiXCR and kept productive beta chains. One record per CDR3 amino acid sequence lists the most common genes and DNA. The sample yields around 540,000 distinct CDR3 sequences; around 35% were counted once. 17% of the sample rests with the top ten. CDR3 length: 13 amino acids, cysteine to phenylalanine. Kept here is only the CDR3 DNA, which spans 39 bases and is read in frame from base 1. V is clipped by 6 bases and J by 4 bases, and the sequence between their germline boundaries is 10 bases long.

Points the paper makes about the study in general: Carriers of CMV infection plus the relevant HLA type were discriminated by the cumulative frequency of public TCR beta family members in the study cohort and in an independent 352-donor cohort. The ex vivo response was dominated by HLA-C-restricted CMV-specific TCR beta clonotypes, which also provided the single most frequent clonotype in two of eight donors.

This sample comprised cultured PBMCs, obtained from culture after CMV antigen stimulation. This TCR was recovered from a human donor in good health (CMV status not recorded). Some clones in this sample may be carry-over from other donors' samples. The V and J segments used are TRBV12-3 or TRBV12-4 and TRBJ2-1; the D gene is unclear. The nucleotide sequence is given as TGTGCCAGCAGGCCCGGACGGTACAATGAGCAGTTCTTC. This is translated as CASRPGRYNEQFF.